This T cell receptor (beta chain) was profiled in a study of cytomegalovirus exposure and HLA in healthy donors (dated by TCRdb to 2015 to 2018). A note on the overall study: In an earlier analysis of some 610 of the donors, around 300 Gb of sequence data and just under 120 million unique TCR beta sequences from 150 million to 200 million T cells were reported. Roughly 300 gigabases of sequencing data and around 87 million unique TCR sequences were included in an early release covering roughly 700 HLA-typed donors. Among the roughly 400 genotyped donors, around 81% belonged to the genetic ancestry cluster associated with self-reported Caucasian donors. The study aimed to test whether cataloging public T cell receptors could reveal signatures of past pathogen exposure. The study profiled the T cell repertoires of fewer than 850 subjects by immunosequencing and related them to cytomegalovirus serostatus. Along with the approximately 700-subject first cohort, a separate validation cohort of some 130 different subjects was used. High-throughput TCR immunosequencing, statistical association of individual TCRs with disease status, and machine learning were combined to predict cytomegalovirus infection status. To study patterns of TCR occurrence, a later analysis re-analyzed previously published TCR beta repertoires from around 660 donors and added high-resolution HLA genotyping. In the later analysis, no new phenotypic data were used to find candidate immune exposures; instead, reliance was placed on TCR beta sequences and their occurrence across donors. An earlier analysis of several hundred of the donors used high-throughput TCR beta sequencing to judge whether each TCR beta V gene segment behaved as functional or pseudogenic. Alongside the repertoire data, information on donor age, sex, ethnicity and CMV serostatus was compiled. In a later genetic analysis, genome-wide SNP genotypes for 398 of the 666 donors were used, and that subset was treated as a discovery cohort. Every repertoire in the discovery cohort had been generated on one and the same sequencing platform. HLA typing covered class I and class II loci at four-digit resolution. Typing coverage differed by locus: A, B, C, DRB1 and DQB1 were typed in roughly 620-630 donors, DQA1 in roughly 510, DPA1 in around 600, and DPB1 in roughly 450. Several DR-DQ haplotypes were treated as single units for association and clustering because of strong linkage in the cohort. On average, roughly 240,000 unique TCR beta nucleotide sequences were sequenced per donor among more than 350 genotyped donors of the cohort, with 15% to 20% of those sequences being non-productive. Findings and caveats that apply to the study as a whole: A later genetic analysis associated a missense DCLRE1C variant with V-gene and J-gene trimming of TCR beta chains, and an independent cohort replicated the association. A group of highly shared sequence variants was considered likely to be a technical artifact of the sequencing pipeline. Because HLA typing was unavailable for some donors at each locus, only the typed subset was used in association tests. Immune exposure information for the cohort was limited to CMV serostatus. A further reported finding was that TCR beta sequences accurately predicted the HLA-A and HLA-B alleles for most subjects in the first cohort. In this cohort, only TCR beta chains were sequenced, and detectable features were limited by the absence of alpha or paired-chain data. Broadly in line with IMGT annotations, most TCR beta V segments showed up in productive rearrangements about 87% or about 30% of the time in an earlier analysis of several hundred of the donors. The classifier was reported to diagnose cytomegalovirus status with high specificity and sensitivity in both the original cohort and the validation cohort. Roughly uniform sequencing depth across donors was assumed in presence/absence analyses, although this assumption may not hold. In a later analysis, the rate of TCR association differed among HLA loci, with DRB1 alleles having the most associated TCRs and HLA-C alleles having the fewest. Assigning TCR associations to individual alleles was difficult when HLA alleles, especially DR and DQ, strongly co-occurred. Some IMGT-functional V segments, including TRBV6-2 and TRBV6-3, could not be told apart with the 87-base-pair reads, so those segments were excluded. At a false discovery rate of 0.05, a later analysis linked around 15,000 TCR beta sequences to specific HLA alleles. In vitro tests confirmed that a few of the cytomegalovirus-associated TCR beta chains recognize cytomegalovirus antigens. It was suggested by the authors that the approach could potentially be generalized to other disease states and immunological phenotypes. A later analysis found that most CMV-associated TCR beta chains appeared HLA-restricted, with HLA associations seemingly driven largely by CMV exposure. In a later analysis, HLA-associated TCR beta chains were found to be more clonally expanded and to have lower generation probabilities than equally common non-associated chains. In the study, approximately 150 TCR beta chains were listed as associated with cytomegalovirus. Several of the top co-occurrence clusters appeared to be linked to parvovirus B19, influenza, CMV and Epstein-Barr virus, according to a later analysis. Most TCR sequences were seen in very few donors, while some public TCRs were found in many individuals. Correlated functional status among segregating V segments might reflect linkage disequilibrium, but an unknown experimental factor could not be ruled out. Around 16 rarely observed V segments, including chromosome 9 orphons, were excluded from the earlier analysis of approximately 500 of the donors because counts were too low. Compared with the 666-donor mean, donors in an Asian-associated ancestry cluster had fewer N-insertions in productive TCRs, according to a later genetic analysis.

Germline trimming amounts to 5 bases on V and 2 bases on J, with 11 as the count of junction bases outside the gene matches. From the cysteine through the phenylalanine, the CDR3 covers 16 amino acids. Only the CDR3 region is kept as DNA, spanning 48 bases read in frame from base 1. CDR1 and CDR2 are drawn from the germline V gene: SGHTA, FQGNSA. In the case of this clone: What antigen it recognizes has not been identified.

The cohort consisted of 666 healthy bone marrow donors. Cohort members were all nominally healthy when sampled, although unrecorded immune exposures were likely present. The donor was CMV seronegative and was included in the group of a few hundred seronegative cohort members. Every donor gave a peripheral blood sample, and the peripheral blood mononuclear cells from that sample were used for TCR beta sequencing. The Qiagen DNeasy Blood Extraction Kit was used to extract genomic DNA from the blood cell samples. Library preparation employed the immunoSEQ multiplex PCR assay. A mixture of 60 forward primers for TCR Vbeta segments and 13 reverse primers for TCR Jbeta segments was used in the multiplex PCR. The CDR3 region of rearranged TCR beta genes was amplified from genomic DNA with a multiplex PCR assay. The amplified TCR beta libraries were sequenced on the Illumina HiSeq System as 87-base-pair reads. From the authors' description of their analysis: In a later analysis, 77 million or so unique TCR beta chains were counted across the approximately 640 repertoires, and roughly 10 million of these chains were shared by at least two donors. A nearest-neighbor algorithm error-corrected the raw reads and collapsed the reads into unique sequences, merging closely related sequences to remove PCR and sequencing errors. V, D and J gene segments were assigned by aligning CDR3 sequences to IMGT reference sequences. For a sequence to be retained, a match of at least six nucleotides to both a V gene segment and a J gene segment was required. Rearrangements were called productive when the CDR3 lacked stop codons and stayed in frame with V and J; all others were non-productive. Following IMGT convention, CDR3 was defined as the stretch from the second conserved V-encoded cysteine to the conserved J-encoded phenylalanine. The earlier analysis of fewer than 750 of the donors excluded sequences that lacked an unambiguous match to a single V gene segment. In an earlier analysis of approximately 550 of the donors, V segments were called functional above 56.7% productive rearrangements and were called segregating when the between-donor standard deviation exceeded 5%. A statistical classification framework was built for diagnosing cytomegalovirus status from the catalog of TCR beta chain sequences. V and J gene assignment, in a later analysis, came from comparing TCR nucleotide sequences with IMGT/GENE-DB human TR gene sequences. Using the TCRdist pipeline, a later analysis assigned CDR3 sequences along with most-parsimonious VDJ recombination scenarios. In a later analysis, each TCR beta chain was defined by its CDR3 amino acid sequence together with its V-gene family, and reads without a unique V-gene family were excluded. A later analysis removed 450 to 600 highly shared, low-generation-probability nucleotide sequences to deal with suspected cross-contamination and a sequencing artifact. For each public chain, a later analysis derived a clonal expansion index from normalized ranks of inferred template counts within each repertoire. A later analysis computed generation probabilities with a VDJ recombination model fitted to out-of-frame rearrangements, and checked the results against IGoR. In a later analysis, TCR-TCR, TCR-HLA and TCR-CMV co-occurrence was scored with hypergeometric tests, and a repertoire-size bias correction was applied to TCR pairs. False discovery rates were estimated in a later analysis by permuting HLA or CMV assignments 20 times. In a later analysis, co-occurring TCRs were grouped with DBSCAN, and TCRdist sequence similarity was added when clustering was performed within HLA-allele-positive subsets. Repertoires with fewer than 30,000 or more than 120,000 public chains, plus five repertoires with anomalous nucleotide sharing, were excluded from co-occurrence clustering. Here the immuneACCESS table is served through TCRdb, limited to in-frame sequences with V and J called. Missing clones are a known gap in these copies; in checked studies unresolved V genes cover under half, and the rest lacks a known reason. The V and J calls and clone size were taken over from that table, and D and trimming were inferred from the DNA. For this sample, the table gives approximately 140,000 clones. The ten largest clones take up roughly 2.7% of the sample.

Material for sequencing was PBMCs. The chain joins TRBV7-2 to TRBJ2-7, with 8 middle bases fitting TRBD1. The source is a man aged 40-55 years in good health and CMV-seronegative. The DNA sequence is TGTGCCAGCAGCCTCATCCACAGGGGGGTTACCTACGAGCAGTACTTC. This translates into CASSLIHRGVTYEQYF. When the CDR3 is completed using the reference TRBV7-2 and TRBJ2-7 genes on either side, the full variable domain is GAGVSQSPSNKVTEKGKDVELRCDPISGHTALYWYRQSLGQGLEFLIYFQGNSAPDKSGLPSDRFSAERTGGSVSTLTIQRTQQEDSAVYLCASSLIHRGVTYEQYFGPGTRLTVT.